This passage covers 9 T cell receptor beta chains from one sample sequenced in a study of blood T cells in healthy people across ages (dated by TCRdb to 2014 to 2015). Library method: 5' RACE. TCRdb names Illumina HiSeq 2500 as the instrument used. A second PCR of roughly 7 to 12 cycles was run with a J-beta primer mix and a sample-barcoded 5' primer. The public reads were reanalyzed by TCRdb: fastp trimming at Q25, MiXCR alignment, in-frame beta chains only. Records with the same CDR3 protein are collapsed into one entry carrying the most frequent genes and DNA. The sample records roughly 800,000 distinct CDR3 sequences, more than 45% of which are singletons. The ten largest clones represent approximately 23% of the sample. The specimen sequenced was blood. These receptors came from a young man in good health.

The rearrangement joins TRBV20-1 to TRBJ2-3; D unresolved. The V end was cut by 4 bases, the J end by 2 bases, with 7 bases between. The germline CDR1 and CDR2 sequences are DFQATT and SNEGSKA (reference sequence). This CDR3 spans 12 amino acids. CDR3 loop: CSAIWSTDTQYF. The CDR3 coding sequence is TGCAGTGCTATCTGGTCCACAGATACGCAGTATTTT.

The chain's CDR3 is CASSNIGTSGNIQYF. CDR3 nucleotides: TGTGCCAGCAGCAACATTGGGACTAGCGGAAACATTCAGTACTTC. The chain couples TRBV28 to TRBJ2-4; 11 bases match TRBD2. V lost 6 bases and J lost 6; bases outside the gene matches: 7. Germline CDR1 reads MDHEN; CDR2 reads SYDVKM. This CDR3 has 15 amino acids.

This clonotype occurred once. Written as DNA, the CDR3 is TGCGCCAGCAGCCAAGACCCGGTCGGGACAGGGGGGTCCTACGAGCAGTACTTC. The encoded protein is CASSQDPVGTGGSYEQYF. V and J are TRBV4-3 and TRBJ2-7, with 11 bases lining up with TRBD1. Looked up from germline, CDR1 is LGHNA and CDR2 is YSLEER. Trimming took 0 bases from V and 1 from J; bases not matched to a gene: 8. This CDR3 is 18 amino acids long.

This clonotype appeared once. The V gene is TRBV28, the J gene TRBJ2-7; a weak D match, TRBD1 (6 bases). The V end lost 7 bases, the J end lost 2 bases, and 21 bases lay between the germline ends. The CDR3 is 16 amino acids. Looked up from germline, CDR1 is MDHEN and CDR2 is SYDVKM. The chain's CDR3 is CASNKQGRLPTYEQYF. In DNA, the CDR3 is TGTGCCAGCAATAAGCAGGGGCGACTACCAACCTACGAGCAGTACTTC.

The V gene is TRBV4-1, the J gene TRBJ2-5, with D uncertain. Near its end, the DNA agrees better with TRBJ2-7, so the J call may be wrong. Germline V lookup: CDR1 MGHRA, CDR2 YSYEKL. The CDR3 consists of 13 residues. Written as DNA, the CDR3 is TGCGCCAGCAGCCAAGAAGGCGACTACGAGCAGTACTTC. Translated: CASSQEGDYEQYF.

The chain joins TRBV2 to TRBJ2-1; a possible D gene is TRBD2 (6 bases). The CDR3 extends over 14 amino acids. Germline V gene sequence: CDR1 SNHLY, CDR2 FYNNEI. V was pared by 6 bases and J by 4 bases, with 13 bases between. The CDR3 DNA reads TGTGCCAGCAGGCGGGACTCTCATTACAATGAGCAGTTCTTC. Protein sequence: CASRRDSHYNEQFF. Combining the CDR3 with reference TRBV2 and TRBJ2-1 gives the whole variable domain EPEVTQTPSHQVTQMGQEVILRCVPISNHLYFYWYRQILGQKVEFLVSFYNNEISEKSEIFDDQFSVERPDGSNFTLKIRSTKLEDSAMYFCASRRDSHYNEQFFGPGTRLTVL.

This chain links TRBV15 with TRBJ2-5; D is unclear. Per the germline V gene, CDR1 is LNHNV and CDR2 is YYDKDF (reference sequence). The length of the CDR3 is 14 residues. The V gene lost 0 bases and the J gene lost 5 bases, with 10 bases spanning the gap. The DNA of the CDR3 is TGTGCCACCAGCAGAGACCCTACTCGGGAGACCCAGTACTTC. Its translation: CATSRDPTRETQYF.

This chain links TRBV3-1 with TRBJ2-6, with 7 nucleotides matching TRBD2. Looked up from germline, CDR1 is LGHDT and CDR2 is YNNKEL (reference sequence). V lost 6 bases to trimming and J lost 0 bases; unmatched junction nucleotides: 8. There are 17 residues in the CDR3. The CDR3 bases are TGTGCCAGCAGGCTCTTAGGCGGGAGCTCTGGGGCCAACGTCCTGACTTTC. Translated: CASRLLGGSSGANVLTF.

This clonotype was picked up one time. The genes are TRBV20-1 and TRBJ1-2; possible D gene TRBD1, 5 bases. This CDR3 has 13 residues. Trimming removed 3 bases at V and 6 bases at J, with 14 bases between. Germline lookup yields CDR1 DFQATT and CDR2 SNEGSKA (reference sequence). The CDR3 loop reads CSAREDRDDGYTF. The CDR3 bases are TGCAGTGCTAGGGAGGATCGGGACGATGGCTACACCTTC.